The clone carrying this T cell receptor beta chain was recorded only once. Antigen unknown. The data stem from a study of OX40 agonist ivuxolimab in advanced cancers. Study in general: Past anti-PD-1, anti-PD-L1 or anti-CTLA-4 therapy was accepted, and 40% to 50% had received some. The study, taken as a whole, reports: CD4+ and CD8+ blood T cells expanded clonally by week 6 at 0.1 to 3.0 mg/kg. Averaging showed that CD8+ T cells had more expanded clones than CD4+ did.

Clones were sequenced by immunoSEQ multiplex PCR, and TCRdb holds only the in-frame ones, with some missing. There are around 72,000 clones in the sample; 80% to 90% occur only once, and roughly 11% lies in the top ten. Germline V lookup: CDR1 SGHVS, CDR2 FQNEAQ. J was trimmed by 8 bases and V by 6 bases; bases with no gene match: 10. The CDR3 loop spans 14 amino acids. A history of autoimmune disease or systemic immunosuppression excluded patients. The source material was CD4+ or CD8+ T cells sorted from blood, sampled in a trial of the OX40 agonist ivuxolimab. This receptor was obtained from an adult with an advanced solid tumor such as melanoma, head and neck, liver or kidney cancer. The J gene is TRBJ1-2, the V gene TRBV7-8, with 9 bases fitting TRBD1. Here the CDR3 DNA reads TGTGCCAGCAGTCCGGGACAGGGCTTGGAGGGCTACACCTTC. Its protein is CASSPGQGLEGYTF.